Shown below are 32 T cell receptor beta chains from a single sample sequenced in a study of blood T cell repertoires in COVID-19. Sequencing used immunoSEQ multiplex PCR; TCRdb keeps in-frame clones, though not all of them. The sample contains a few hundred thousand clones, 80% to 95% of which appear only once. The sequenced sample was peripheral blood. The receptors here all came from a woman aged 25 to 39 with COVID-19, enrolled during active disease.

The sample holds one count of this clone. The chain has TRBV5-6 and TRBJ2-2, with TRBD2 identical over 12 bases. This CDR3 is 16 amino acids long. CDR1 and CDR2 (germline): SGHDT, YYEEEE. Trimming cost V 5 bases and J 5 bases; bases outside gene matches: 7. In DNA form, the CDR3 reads TGTGCCAGCAGGGTGACTAGCGGGAGTGGTACCGGGGAGCTGTTTTTT. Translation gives CASRVTSGSGTGELFF.

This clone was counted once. CDR3: CASSLPAGGADTQYF. Here the CDR3 DNA reads TGTGCCAGCAGCTTACCCGCAGGGGGCGCAGATACGCAGTATTTT. V usage is TRBV7-3 and J usage is TRBJ2-3; 8 nucleotides match TRBD1. The germline gives CDR1 SGHTA, CDR2 FQGTGA. This CDR3 is built from 15 residues. V dropped 2 bases and J dropped 4; count of bases not matched to a gene: 5.

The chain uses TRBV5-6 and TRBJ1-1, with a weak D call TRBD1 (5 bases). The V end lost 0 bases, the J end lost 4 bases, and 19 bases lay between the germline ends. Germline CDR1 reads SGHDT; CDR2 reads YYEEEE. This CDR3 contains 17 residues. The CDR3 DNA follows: TGTGCCAGCAGCTTGGCCTTAGGGGCGTATTTGGGCACTGAAGCTTTCTTT. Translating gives CASSLALGAYLGTEAFF. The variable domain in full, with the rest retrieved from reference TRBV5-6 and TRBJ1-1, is DAGVTQSPTHLIKTRGQQVTLRCSPKSGHDTVSWYQQALGQGPQFIFQYYEEEERQRGNFPDRFSGHQFPNYSSELNVNALLLGDSALYLCASSLALGAYLGTEAFFGQGTRLTVV.

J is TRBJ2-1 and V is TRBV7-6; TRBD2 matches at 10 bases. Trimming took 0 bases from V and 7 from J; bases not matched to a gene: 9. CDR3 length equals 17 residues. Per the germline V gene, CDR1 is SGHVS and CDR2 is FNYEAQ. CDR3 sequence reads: CASSLAPGAGGPNEQFF. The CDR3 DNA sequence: TGTGCCAGCAGCTTAGCTCCAGGAGCGGGAGGGCCGAATGAGCAGTTCTTC.

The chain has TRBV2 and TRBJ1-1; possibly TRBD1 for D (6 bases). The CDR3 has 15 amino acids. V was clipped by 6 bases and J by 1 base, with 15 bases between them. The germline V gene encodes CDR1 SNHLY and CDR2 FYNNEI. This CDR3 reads CASSRTDITNTEAFF. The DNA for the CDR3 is TGTGCCAGCAGCAGGACAGACATTACGAACACTGAAGCTTTCTTT. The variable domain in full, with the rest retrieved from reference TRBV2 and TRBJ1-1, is EPEVTQTPSHQVTQMGQEVILRCVPISNHLYFYWYRQILGQKVEFLVSFYNNEISEKSEIFDDQFSVERPDGSNFTLKIRSTKLEDSAMYFCASSRTDITNTEAFFGQGTRLTVV.

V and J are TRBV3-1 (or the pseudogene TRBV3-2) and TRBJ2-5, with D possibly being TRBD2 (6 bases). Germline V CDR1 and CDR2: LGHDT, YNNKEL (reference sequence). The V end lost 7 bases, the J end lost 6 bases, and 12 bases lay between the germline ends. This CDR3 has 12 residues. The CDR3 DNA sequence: TGTGCCAGCAAGGGACTCTCCCAGACCCAGTACTTC. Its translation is CASKGLSQTQYF.

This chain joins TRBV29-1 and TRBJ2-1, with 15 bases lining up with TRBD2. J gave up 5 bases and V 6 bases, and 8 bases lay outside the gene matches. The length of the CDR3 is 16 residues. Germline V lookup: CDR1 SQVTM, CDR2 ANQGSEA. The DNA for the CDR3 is TGCAGCGTCCTTGGACTAGCGGGAGGGCGGAACAATGAGCAGTTCTTC. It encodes CSVLGLAGGRNNEQFF.

The CDR3 sequence: CASSLTGGGQPQHF. CDR3 sequence (DNA): TGTGCCAGCAGCTTAACAGGGGGCGGACAGCCCCAGCATTTT. V usage is TRBV7-3 and J usage is TRBJ1-5, with 7 bases aligning to TRBD1. The germline CDR1 and CDR2 sequences are SGHTA and FQGTGA. V was clipped by 0 bases and J by 7 bases; unmatched bases: 3. This CDR3 has 14 residues. The whole variable domain, remainder taken from reference TRBV7-3 and TRBJ1-5, is GAGVSQTPSNKVTEKGKYVELRCDPISGHTALYWYRQSLGQGPEFLIYFQGTGAADDSGLPNDRFFAVRPEGSVSTLKIQRTERGDSAVYLCASSLTGGGQPQHFGDGTRLSIL.

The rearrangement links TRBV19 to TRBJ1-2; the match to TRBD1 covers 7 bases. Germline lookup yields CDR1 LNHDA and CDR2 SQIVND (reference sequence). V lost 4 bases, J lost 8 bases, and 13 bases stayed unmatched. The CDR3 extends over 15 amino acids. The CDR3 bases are TGTGCCAGTAGTACCCGCTGGGACAGTTTGAACGGCTACACCTTC. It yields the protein CASSTRWDSLNGYTF.

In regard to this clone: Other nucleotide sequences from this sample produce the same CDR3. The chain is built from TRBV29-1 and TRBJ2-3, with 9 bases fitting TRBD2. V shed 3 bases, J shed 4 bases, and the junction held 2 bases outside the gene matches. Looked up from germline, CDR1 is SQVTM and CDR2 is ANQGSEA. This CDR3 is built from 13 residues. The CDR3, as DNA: TGCAGCGTTGATAGCGGGAGCCCAGATACGCAGTATTTT. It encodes CSVDSGSPDTQYF.

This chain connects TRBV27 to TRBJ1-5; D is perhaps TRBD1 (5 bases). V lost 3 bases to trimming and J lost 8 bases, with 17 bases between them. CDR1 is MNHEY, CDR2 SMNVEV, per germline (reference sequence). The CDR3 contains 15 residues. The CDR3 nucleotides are TGTGCCAGCAGTTTCCGCAGGGCGGGGAGGGAGCCCCAGCATTTT. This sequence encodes CASSFRRAGREPQHF.

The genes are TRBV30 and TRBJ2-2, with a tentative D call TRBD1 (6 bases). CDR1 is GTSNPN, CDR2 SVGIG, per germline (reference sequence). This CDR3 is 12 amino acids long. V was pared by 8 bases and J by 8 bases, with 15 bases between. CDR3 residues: CAQEQGGGELFF. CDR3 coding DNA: TGTGCCCAAGAACAGGGTGGGGGGGAGCTGTTTTTT.

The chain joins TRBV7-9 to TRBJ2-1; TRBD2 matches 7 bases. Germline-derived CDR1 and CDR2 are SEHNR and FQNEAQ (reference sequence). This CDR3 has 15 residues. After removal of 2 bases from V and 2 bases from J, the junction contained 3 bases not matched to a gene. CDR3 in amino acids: CASSLWRGTYNEQFF. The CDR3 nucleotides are TGTGCCAGCAGCTTATGGCGGGGGACCTACAATGAGCAGTTCTTC.

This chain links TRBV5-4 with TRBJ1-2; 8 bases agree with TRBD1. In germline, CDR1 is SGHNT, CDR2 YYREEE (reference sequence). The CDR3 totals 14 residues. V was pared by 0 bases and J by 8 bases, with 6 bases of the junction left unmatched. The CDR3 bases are TGTGCCAGCAGCTTGGCCGGGACAGGAGGCGGCTACACCTTC. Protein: CASSLAGTGGGYTF.

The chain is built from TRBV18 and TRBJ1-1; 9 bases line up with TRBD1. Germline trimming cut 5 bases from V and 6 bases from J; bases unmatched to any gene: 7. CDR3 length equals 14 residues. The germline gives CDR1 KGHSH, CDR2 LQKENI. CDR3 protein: CASSSGQGGPEAFF. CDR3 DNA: TGTGCCAGCTCATCGGGACAGGGAGGGCCTGAAGCTTTCTTT.

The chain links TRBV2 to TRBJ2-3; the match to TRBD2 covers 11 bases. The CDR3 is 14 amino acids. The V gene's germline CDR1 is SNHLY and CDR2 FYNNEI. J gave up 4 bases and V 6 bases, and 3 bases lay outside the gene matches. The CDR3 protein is CASRIAGGADTQYF. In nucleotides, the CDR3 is TGTGCCAGCAGAATAGCGGGAGGGGCAGATACGCAGTATTTT.

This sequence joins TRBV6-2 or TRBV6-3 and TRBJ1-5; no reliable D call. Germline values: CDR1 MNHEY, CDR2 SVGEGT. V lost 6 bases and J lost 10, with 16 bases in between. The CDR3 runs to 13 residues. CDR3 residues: CASSRSEPIPQHF. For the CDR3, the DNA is TGTGCCAGCAGCCGGTCGGAGCCGATACCCCAGCATTTT.

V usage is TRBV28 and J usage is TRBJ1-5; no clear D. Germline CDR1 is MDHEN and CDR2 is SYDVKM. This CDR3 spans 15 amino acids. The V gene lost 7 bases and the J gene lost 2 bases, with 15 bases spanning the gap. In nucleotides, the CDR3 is TGTGCCAGCACCCCGGCGAGGGAGGGCAATCAGCCCCAGCATTTT. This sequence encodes CASTPAREGNQPQHF.

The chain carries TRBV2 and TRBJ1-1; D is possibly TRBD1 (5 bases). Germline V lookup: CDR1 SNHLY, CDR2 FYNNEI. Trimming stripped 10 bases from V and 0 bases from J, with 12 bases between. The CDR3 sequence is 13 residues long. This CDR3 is CATRREMNTEAFF. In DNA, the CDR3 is TGTGCCACCCGCAGGGAAATGAACACTGAAGCTTTCTTT.

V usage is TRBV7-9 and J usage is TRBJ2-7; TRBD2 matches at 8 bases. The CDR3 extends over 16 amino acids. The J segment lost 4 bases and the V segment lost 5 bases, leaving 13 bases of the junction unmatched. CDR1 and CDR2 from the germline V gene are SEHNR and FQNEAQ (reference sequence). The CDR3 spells CASSPPSGREVYEQYF. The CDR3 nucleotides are TGTGCCAGCAGCCCACCCTCCGGGCGGGAGGTTTACGAGCAGTACTTC.

This CDR3 reads CASSAGTSGSYEQYF. CDR3 bases: TGTGCCAGCAGCGCCGGGACTAGCGGCTCCTACGAGCAGTACTTC. The chain links TRBV6-5 to TRBJ2-7; 11 bases fit TRBD2. V trimming: 6 bases; J trimming: 0 bases; junction bases outside the gene matches: 4. The CDR3 runs to 15 residues. Per the germline V gene, CDR1 is MNHEY and CDR2 is SVGAGI.

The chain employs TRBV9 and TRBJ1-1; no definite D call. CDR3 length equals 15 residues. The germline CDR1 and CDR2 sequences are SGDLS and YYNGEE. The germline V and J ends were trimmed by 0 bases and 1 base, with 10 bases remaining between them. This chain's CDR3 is CASSVVGSRNTEAFF. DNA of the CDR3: TGTGCCAGCAGCGTAGTGGGGAGCCGGAACACTGAAGCTTTCTTT. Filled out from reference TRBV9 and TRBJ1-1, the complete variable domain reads DSGVTQTPKHLITATGQRVTLRCSPRSGDLSVYWYQQSLDQGLQFLIQYYNGEERAKGNILERFSAQQFPDLHSELNLSSLELGDSALYFCASSVVGSRNTEAFFGQGTRLTVV.

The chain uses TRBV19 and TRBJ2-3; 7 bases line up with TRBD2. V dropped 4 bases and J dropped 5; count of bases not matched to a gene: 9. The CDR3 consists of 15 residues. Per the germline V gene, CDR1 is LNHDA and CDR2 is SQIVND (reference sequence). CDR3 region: CASSNLGREVDTQYF. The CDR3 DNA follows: TGTGCCAGTAGTAATTTGGGTCGGGAGGTAGATACGCAGTATTTT.

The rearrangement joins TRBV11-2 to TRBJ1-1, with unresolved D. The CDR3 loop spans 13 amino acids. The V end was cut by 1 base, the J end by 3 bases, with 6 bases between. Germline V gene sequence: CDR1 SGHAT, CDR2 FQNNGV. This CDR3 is CASSLVPDTEAFF. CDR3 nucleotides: TGTGCCAGCAGCTTAGTCCCGGACACTGAAGCTTTCTTT.

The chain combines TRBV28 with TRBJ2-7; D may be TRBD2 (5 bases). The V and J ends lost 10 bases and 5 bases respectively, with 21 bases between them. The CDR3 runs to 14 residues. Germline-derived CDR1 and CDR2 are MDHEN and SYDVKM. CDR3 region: CATYMDGFGDEQYF. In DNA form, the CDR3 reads TGTGCCACTTACATGGACGGGTTCGGGGACGAGCAGTACTTC.

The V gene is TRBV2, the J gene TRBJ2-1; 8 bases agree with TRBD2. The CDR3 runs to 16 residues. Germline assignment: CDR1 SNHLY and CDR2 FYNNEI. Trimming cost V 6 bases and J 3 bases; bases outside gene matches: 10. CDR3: CASSLSGSLIYNEQFF. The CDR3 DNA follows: TGTGCCAGCAGCCTGAGCGGGAGTCTAATCTACAATGAGCAGTTCTTC.

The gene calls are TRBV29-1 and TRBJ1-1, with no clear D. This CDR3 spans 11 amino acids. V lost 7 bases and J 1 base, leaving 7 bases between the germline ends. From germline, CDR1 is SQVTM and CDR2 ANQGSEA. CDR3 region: CSAGRNTEAFF. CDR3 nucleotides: TGCAGCGCCGGGAGGAACACTGAAGCTTTCTTT.

CDR3 protein: CASSPMDTTDTQYF. CDR3 coding DNA: TGTGCCAGCTCACCTATGGACACCACAGATACGCAGTATTTT. V and J are TRBV18 and TRBJ2-3; possibly TRBD1 for D (5 bases). The CDR3 is 14 amino acids. Trimming shortened V by 3 bases and J by 2 bases, and 9 bases separated the two germline ends. CDR1 KGHSH and CDR2 LQKENI come from the germline V gene.

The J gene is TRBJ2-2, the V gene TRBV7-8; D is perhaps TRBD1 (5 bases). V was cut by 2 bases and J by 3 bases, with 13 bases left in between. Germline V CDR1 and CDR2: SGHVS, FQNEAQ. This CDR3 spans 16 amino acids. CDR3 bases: TGTGCCAGCAGCTTATTTCAGGGTTCGGACACCGGGGAGCTGTTTTTT. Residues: CASSLFQGSDTGELFF.

CDR3 protein: CASRKTSSEQYF. CDR3 coding DNA: TGTGCCAGCAGGAAGACTAGCTCCGAGCAGTACTTC. The chain links TRBV7-9 to TRBJ2-7, with 7 bases lining up with TRBD2. The germline gives CDR1 SEHNR, CDR2 FQNEAQ (reference sequence). The CDR3 has 12 residues. The ends lost 6 bases at V and 6 bases at J; junction bases unmatched: 5.

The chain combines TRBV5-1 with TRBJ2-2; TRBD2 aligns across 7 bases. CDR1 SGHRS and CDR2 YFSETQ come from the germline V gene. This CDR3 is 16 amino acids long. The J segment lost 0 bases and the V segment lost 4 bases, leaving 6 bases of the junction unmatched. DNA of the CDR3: TGCGCCAGCAGCCCCCTTGCGGGGGCGAACACCGGGGAGCTGTTTTTT. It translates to CASSPLAGANTGELFF. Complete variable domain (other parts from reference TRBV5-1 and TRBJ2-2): KAGVTQTPRYLIKTRGQQVTLSCSPISGHRSVSWYQQTPGQGLQFLFEYFSETQRNKGNFPGRFSGRQFSNSRSEMNVSTLELGDSALYLCASSPLAGANTGELFFGEGSRLTVL.

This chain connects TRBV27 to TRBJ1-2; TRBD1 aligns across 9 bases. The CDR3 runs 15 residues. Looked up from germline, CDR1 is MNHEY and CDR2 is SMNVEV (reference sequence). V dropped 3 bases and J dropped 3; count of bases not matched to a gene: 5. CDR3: CASSFGQGIYYGYTF. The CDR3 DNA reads TGTGCCAGCAGTTTTGGACAGGGGATTTACTATGGCTACACCTTC.